This T cell receptor (beta chain) was recovered during a study of cytomegalovirus exposure and HLA in healthy donors. Study-level background: The roughly 110 validation repertoires were produced on the same platform as the 500 to 800 repertoires of the first cohort. This was reported in a later analysis. Findings of the study overall: Three chains tied to CMV proved CMV antigen-specific in vitro.

On this clone: No antigen is known for it.

The CDR3 is made up of 17 amino acids. With V trimmed by 1 base and J by 1 base, 8 bases remained unmatched. Germline-derived CDR1 and CDR2 are MGHRA and YSYEKL. Only in-frame clones appear in the TCRdb table, and some are missing; sequencing was by immunoSEQ multiplex PCR. Among about 73,000 clones, roughly 94% were seen once, and the ten largest hold more than 2.5%. The sample comprised PBMCs. This TCR was recovered from a woman younger than 35 in good health and CMV-seropositive. The rearrangement uses TRBV4-1 and TRBJ1-1, with 8 bases fitting TRBD1. The DNA for the CDR3 is TGCGCCAGCAGCCAAGTAACGTCCGGGACAGGGAACACTGAAGCTTTCTTT. This sequence encodes CASSQVTSGTGNTEAFF.